A single T cell receptor (beta chain) is shown here with its context. The record originates from a study of cytomegalovirus exposure and HLA in healthy donors. The CDR3 has 14 residues. Germline CDR1 SGHVS, CDR2 FQNEAQ. The trim removed 5 bases at V and 3 bases at J, leaving 7 bases unmatched. The study ran its PCR with 60 Vbeta and 13 Jbeta primers. The table came from immunoSEQ multiplex PCR; TCRdb's copy has only in-frame clones and leaves some out. There are about 110,000 clones in the sample; over 75% occur only once, and 4.2% lies in the top ten. Sequenced sample: PBMCs. The V call is TRBV7-8, the J call TRBJ2-7, with TRBD1 matching 7 bases. This receptor was identified in a male donor in good health and CMV-seronegative. The CDR3 region is CASSLKDRFYEQYF. The DNA for the CDR3 is TGTGCCAGCAGCCTAAAGGACAGGTTCTACGAGCAGTACTTC.